This is a list of T cell receptor beta chains from one sample in a study of post-analysis software for immune sequencing data. One entry per CDR3 protein, called by TCRdb with MiXCR from the PCR reads. The sample lists 350,000 to 450,000 distinct CDR3 sequences, approximately 42% occurring once. Sequenced input: blood. These TCRs come from a girl aged 2 to 9 with multiple sclerosis. The CDR3 runs from the conserved cysteine through the conserved F or W. Each record gives: D gene, J gene, V gene, clone size, CDR3 protein, CDR3 DNA. A D gene is named only where the DNA matches it firmly. The size field is filled for only some rows; it gives once, few, many or a size class.

>-|TRBJ1-1|TRBV7-9|-
CASSLAGGMNTEAFF
TGTGCCAGCAGCTTAGCCGGGGGAATGAACACTGAAGCTTTCTTT
>-|TRBJ2-4|TRBV7-3|-
CASSLIQLLAKNIQYF
TGTGCCAGCAGCTTAATACAGTTGCTGGCCAAAAACATTCAGTACTTC
>-|TRBJ2-5|TRBV7-8|-
CASSLMGLQETLYF
TGTGCCAGCAGCTTAATGGGACTGCAAGAGACCCTGTACTTC
>TRBD1|TRBJ2-7|TRBV27|few
CASSLTPRGHSYEQYF
TGTGCCAGCAGCCTAACCCCCAGGGGGCACTCCTACGAGCAGTACTTC
>-|TRBJ2-7|TRBV20-1|-
CSAHIGSSYEQYF
TGCAGTGCGCACATAGGGTCCTCCTACGAGCAGTACTTC
>-|TRBJ1-1|TRBV7-9|-
CASSLVGWTTEAFF
TGTGCCAGCAGCTTAGTGGGGTGGACCACTGAAGCTTTCTTT
>-|TRBJ1-4|TRBV9|few
CASSAQAELEKLFF
TGTGCCAGCAGCGCCCAGGCGGAGCTTGAAAAACTGTTTTTT
>-|TRBJ1-2|TRBV5-1|few
CASSLDDSREGYTF
TGCGCCAGCAGCTTGGATGACTCAAGAGAGGGCTACACCTTC
>TRBD1|TRBJ1-2|TRBV6-1|-
CASSEDRGFDYGYTF
TGTGCCAGCAGTGAGGACAGGGGATTTGACTATGGCTACACCTTC
>TRBD2|TRBJ2-5|TRBV4-1|-
CASSQEEGLAGERETQYF
TGCGCCAGCAGCCAAGAGGAGGGGCTAGCGGGAGAGAGAGAGACCCAGTACTTC
>-|TRBJ1-4|TRBV28|-
CASSLRKRAGTEKLFF
TGTGCCAGCAGTTTAAGGAAGAGGGCAGGGACGGAAAAACTGTTTTTT
>-|TRBJ1-1|TRBV5-1|-
CASSLFPGPQRGNTEAFF
TGCGCCAGCAGCTTGTTTCCGGGACCCCAGAGGGGGAACACTGAAGCTTTCTTT
>TRBD1|TRBJ1-6|TRBV15|-
CATSRVKGAGNSPLHF
TGTGCCACCAGCAGAGTGAAGGGGGCGGGTAATTCACCCCTCCACTTT
>TRBD1|TRBJ2-3|TRBV29-1|few
CSLRDRSPGTQYF
TGCAGCCTACGGGACAGGAGCCCTGGTACGCAGTATTTT
>TRBD2|TRBJ2-3|TRBV20-1|-
CSTSGSSGDTQYF
TGCAGTACTAGCGGGAGTTCGGGAGATACGCAGTATTTT
>-|TRBJ2-5|TRBV7-9|few
CASSSPKGTQYF
TGTGCCAGCAGCTCCCCGAAAGGTACCCAGTACTTC
>-|TRBJ2-1|TRBV29-1|few
CSVEPGQYNEQFF
TGCAGCGTGGAACCCGGACAGTACAATGAGCAGTTCTTC
>-|TRBJ2-5|TRBV5-1|few
CASSLPRGQETQYF
TGCGCCAGCAGCTTACCCCGGGGCCAAGAGACCCAGTACTTC
>-|TRBJ2-6|TRBV7-3|-
CASSLRGVVLTF
TGTGCCAGCAGCTTAAGGGGGGTCGTCCTGACTTTC
>-|TRBJ1-6|TRBV6-5|-
CASSSLTSPDSPLHF
TGTGCCAGCAGTTCTCTGACATCGCCGGATTCACCCCTCCACTTT
>-|TRBJ2-3|TRBV24-1|-
CATSDLVQGRDTQYF
TGTGCCACCAGTGATTTGGTACAGGGCAGGGATACGCAGTATTTT
>TRBD2|TRBJ2-7|TRBV10-2|-
CASSERREIYEQYF
TGCGCCAGCAGTGAAAGGCGGGAGATCTACGAGCAGTACTTC
>TRBD1|TRBJ1-5|TRBV6-1|many
CASSVTGAPNQPQHF
TGTGCCAGCAGCGTTACAGGGGCCCCTAATCAGCCCCAGCATTTT
>-|TRBJ2-5|TRBV10-3|few
CATTDSIQETQYF
TGTGCCACCACCGACAGTATCCAAGAGACCCAGTACTTC
>-|TRBJ1-1|TRBV12-3/TRBV12-4|-
CASRGGGVTEAFF
TGTGCCAGCAGGGGGGGAGGGGTCACTGAAGCTTTCTTT
>-|TRBJ2-1|TRBV7-8|few
CASSSLYQGGVPYNEQFF
TGTGCCAGCAGCTCACTCTATCAAGGGGGGGTCCCCTACAATGAGCAGTTCTTC
>-|TRBJ2-7|TRBV20-1|few
CSASSGYEQYF
TGCAGTGCTAGTTCGGGGTACGAGCAGTACTTC
>TRBD2|TRBJ2-5|TRBV4-1|few
CASSQSRLAGIQETQYF
TGCGCCAGCAGCCAAAGTAGGCTAGCGGGGATACAAGAGACCCAGTACTTC
>TRBD1|TRBJ1-1|TRBV10-3|-
CAVRTGGGTEAFF
TGTGCCGTACGGACAGGGGGGGGCACTGAAGCTTTCTTT
>-|TRBJ2-3|TRBV6-5|few
CASVPRWPADTQYF
TGTGCCAGCGTTCCGCGATGGCCAGCAGATACGCAGTATTTT
>TRBD2|TRBJ2-1|TRBV7-2|-
CASSLGGLAHNEQFF
TGTGCCAGCAGCTTAGGGGGACTAGCACACAATGAGCAGTTCTTC
>TRBD1|TRBJ1-5|TRBV6-5|once
CASRRDRVNQPQHF
TGTGCCAGCAGGCGTGACAGGGTCAATCAGCCCCAGCATTTT
>-|TRBJ2-5|TRBV10-3|many
CAISEGLQETQYF
TGTGCCATCAGTGAGGGACTTCAAGAGACCCAGTACTTC
>-|TRBJ2-7|TRBV29-1|few
CSVEIGHFYEQYF
TGCAGCGTTGAAATCGGACATTTTTACGAGCAGTACTTC
>-|TRBJ1-6|TRBV28|-
CASRPGAPHSPLHF
TGTGCCAGCAGGCCTGGGGCTCCGCATTCACCCCTCCACTTT
>-|TRBJ2-4|TRBV29-1|many
CSVRDSLAKNIQYF
TGCAGCGTTAGGGACTCCCTAGCCAAAAACATTCAGTACTTC
>TRBD2|TRBJ2-5|TRBV5-1|-
CASQLAGSPETQYF
TGCGCCAGCCAGCTAGCGGGGTCTCCGGAGACCCAGTACTTC
>TRBD2|TRBJ2-3|TRBV20-1|few
CSAMRLAGTSDTQYF
TGCAGTGCTATGAGACTAGCGGGGACCTCAGATACGCAGTATTTT
>-|TRBJ2-7|TRBV2|-
CASSGSGVQDEQYF
TGTGCCAGCAGTGGGTCAGGGGTACAAGACGAGCAGTACTTC
>TRBD1|TRBJ2-2|TRBV2|-
CASSARRGPGELFF
TGTGCCAGCAGTGCGCGCAGGGGGCCCGGGGAGCTGTTTTTT
>TRBD2|TRBJ2-1|TRBV7-9|few
CASSRLAGGLSYNEQFF
TGTGCCAGCAGCCGACTAGCGGGGGGCCTCTCCTACAATGAGCAGTTCTTC
>-|TRBJ2-6|TRBV12-3/TRBV12-4|few
CASSSPGPGANVLTF
TGTGCCAGCAGTTCCCCTGGGCCTGGGGCCAACGTCCTGACTTTC
>TRBD1|TRBJ1-2|TRBV10-3|few
CAILPQTGSGYTF
TGTGCCATCCTACCGCAGACAGGGTCGGGCTACACCTTC
>TRBD2|TRBJ2-1|TRBV29-1|-
CSADPGLAGGPGDNEQFF
TGCAGCGCCGACCCGGGACTAGCGGGGGGGCCAGGTGACAATGAGCAGTTCTTC
>-|TRBJ2-3|TRBV12-3/TRBV12-4|-
CASSLGRGPSTDTQYF
TGTGCCAGCAGTTTAGGGCGGGGGCCAAGCACAGATACGCAGTATTTT
>TRBD1|TRBJ1-2|TRBV20-1|-
CSARTTGGSDYGYTF
TGCAGTGCTAGGACTACAGGGGGCTCAGATTATGGCTACACCTTC
>-|TRBJ1-6|TRBV7-3|few
CASSLAGESPLHF
TGTGCCAGCAGCTTAGCGGGGGAATCACCCCTCCACTTT